The 2 T cell receptor beta chains in this list originate from one sample, sequenced in a study of control samples from healthy donors and cancer patients. Produced via immunoSEQ multiplex PCR; TCRdb's table is partial and in-frame only. In the table there are some 130,000 clones, about nine tenths of which are singletons. Sequenced: blood. These receptor sequences come from a man younger than 30 in good health.

V gene TRBV7-9 combines with J gene TRBJ2-1; 9 bases agree with TRBD2. From germline, CDR1 is SEHNR and CDR2 FQNEAQ (reference sequence). The CDR3 covers 14 residues. Germline trimming cut 5 bases from V and 7 bases from J; bases unmatched to any gene: 6. CDR3: CASSKAGGRNEQFF. CDR3 nucleotide sequence: TGTGCCAGCAGCAAAGCGGGGGGCAGGAATGAGCAGTTCTTC. The full variable domain, completed using reference TRBV7-9 and TRBJ2-1, is DTGVSQNPRHKITKRGQNVTFRCDPISEHNRLYWYRQTLGQGPEFLTYFQNEAQLEKSRLLSDRFSAERPKGSFSTLEIQRTEQGDSAMYLCASSKAGGRNEQFFGPGTRLTVL.

This chain connects TRBV7-2 to TRBJ1-5; D unclear. The CDR3 covers 13 residues. Germline loops: CDR1 SGHTA, CDR2 FQGNSA. Trimming stripped 0 bases from V and 13 bases from J, with 13 bases between. CDR3 nucleotide sequence: TGTGCCAGCAGCTTAGCGGGCGCAGTAGCGCAGCATTTT. This sequence encodes CASSLAGAVAQHF.